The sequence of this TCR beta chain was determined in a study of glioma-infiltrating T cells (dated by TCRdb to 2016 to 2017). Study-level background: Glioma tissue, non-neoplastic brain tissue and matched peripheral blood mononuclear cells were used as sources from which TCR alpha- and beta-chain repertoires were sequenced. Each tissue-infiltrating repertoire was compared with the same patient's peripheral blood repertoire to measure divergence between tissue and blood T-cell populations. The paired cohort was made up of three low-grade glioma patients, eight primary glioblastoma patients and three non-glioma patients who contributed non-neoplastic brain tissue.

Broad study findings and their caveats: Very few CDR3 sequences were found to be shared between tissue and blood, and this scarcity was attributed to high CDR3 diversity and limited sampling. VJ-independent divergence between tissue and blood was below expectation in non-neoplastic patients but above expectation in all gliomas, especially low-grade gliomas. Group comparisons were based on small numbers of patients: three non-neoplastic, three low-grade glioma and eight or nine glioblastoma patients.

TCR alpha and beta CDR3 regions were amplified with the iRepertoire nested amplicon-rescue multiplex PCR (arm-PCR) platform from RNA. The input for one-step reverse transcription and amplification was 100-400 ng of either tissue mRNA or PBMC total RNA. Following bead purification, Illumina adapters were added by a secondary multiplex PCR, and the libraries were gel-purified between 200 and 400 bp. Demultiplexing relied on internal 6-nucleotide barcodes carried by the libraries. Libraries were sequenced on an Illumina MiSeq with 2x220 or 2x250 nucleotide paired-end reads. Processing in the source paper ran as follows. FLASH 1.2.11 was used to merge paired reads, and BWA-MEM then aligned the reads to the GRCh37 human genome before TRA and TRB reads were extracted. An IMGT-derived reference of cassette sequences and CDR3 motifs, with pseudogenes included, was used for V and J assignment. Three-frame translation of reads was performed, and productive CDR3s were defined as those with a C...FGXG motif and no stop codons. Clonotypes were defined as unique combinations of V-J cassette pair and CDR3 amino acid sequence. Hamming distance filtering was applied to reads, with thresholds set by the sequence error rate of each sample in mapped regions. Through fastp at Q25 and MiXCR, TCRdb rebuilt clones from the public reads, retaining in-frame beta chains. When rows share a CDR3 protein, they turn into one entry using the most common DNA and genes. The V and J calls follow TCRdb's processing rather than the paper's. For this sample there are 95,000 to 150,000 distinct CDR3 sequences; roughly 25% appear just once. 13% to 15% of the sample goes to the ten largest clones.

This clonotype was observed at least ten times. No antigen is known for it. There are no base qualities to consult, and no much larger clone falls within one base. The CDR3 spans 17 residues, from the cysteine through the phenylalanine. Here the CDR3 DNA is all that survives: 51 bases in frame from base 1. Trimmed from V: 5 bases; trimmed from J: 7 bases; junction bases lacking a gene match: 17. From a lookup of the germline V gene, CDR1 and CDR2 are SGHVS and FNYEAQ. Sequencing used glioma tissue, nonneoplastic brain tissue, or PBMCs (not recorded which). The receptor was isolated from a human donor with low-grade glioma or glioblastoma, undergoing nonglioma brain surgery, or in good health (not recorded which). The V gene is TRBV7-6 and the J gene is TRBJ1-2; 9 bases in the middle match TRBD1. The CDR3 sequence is CASSLTLEQGQGGGYTF. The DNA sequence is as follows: TGTGCCAGCAGCCTGACTTTAGAGCAGGGACAGGGCGGTGGCTACACCTTC. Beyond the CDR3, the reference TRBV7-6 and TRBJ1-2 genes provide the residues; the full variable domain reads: GAGVSQSPRYKVTKRGQDVALRCDPISGHVSLYWYRQALGQGPEFLTYFNYEAQQDKSGLPNDRFSAERPEGSISTLTIQRTEQRDSAMYRCASSLTLEQGQGGGYTFGSGTRLTVV.